This is a list of T cell receptor beta chains from one sample in a study of blood T cell repertoires in COVID-19. The repertoire was sequenced with immunoSEQ multiplex PCR; TCRdb's copy has only in-frame clones and lacks some. The sample holds hundreds of thousands of clones, around 88% seen once. The sequenced sample was PBMCs or T cells enriched from blood (not recorded which). Receptors originate from a woman in her thirties who had recovered from COVID-19. The conserved cysteine and the conserved F or W are not part of the CDR3 here.

TRBJ2-7 TRBV5-5 ASSWDLYEQY
TRBJ1-5 TRBV28 ASSPASGQNQPQH
TRBJ1-3 TRBV4-2 ASSHVLGQGIKKGNTIY
TRBJ2-5 TRBV18 ASSPPLTAQETQY
TRBJ1-5 TRBV18 ASSPGGWDNQPQH
TRBJ2-2 TRBV11-3 ASSLSGSSTGELF
TRBJ1-2 TRBV6-5 ASSYNNRGKGNGYT
TRBJ1-1 TRBV18 ASSQGAVDTEAF
TRBJ2-7 TRBV10-3 AISESIAGVPYEQY
TRBJ1-1 TRBV29-1 SSLNRGEGAEAF
TRBJ1-5 TRBV4-2 ASSQGPGFVANQPQH